A single sample gave rise to the 30 T cell receptor beta chains below, sequenced in a study of CD8 T cells in ankylosing spondylitis. Study results and limitations: What appeared characteristic of ankylosing spondylitis blood was a TCR beta motif of eight highly homologous variants.

Using its own MiXCR run on the 5' RACE reads, TCRdb lists one record per CDR3 protein. The sample includes 800,000 to 900,000 distinct CDR3 sequences, approximately 12% of them seen just once. These receptors are not linked to any known antigen. Sequenced input: blood, either unsorted or a sorted T cell fraction (not recorded which). Source of these receptors: a male donor with ankylosing spondylitis.

This clonotype appeared a few times. The chain has TRBV10-2 and TRBJ2-5, with TRBD2 matching 9 bases. This CDR3 comprises 13 residues. The germline V gene encodes CDR1 WSHSY and CDR2 SAAADI. J lost 1 base, V lost 9 bases, and 3 bases had no gene match. This CDR3 is CASLSGGQETQYF. The CDR3 DNA sequence: TGCGCCAGTCTTAGCGGGGGCCAAGAGACCCAGTACTTC.

This clonotype was picked up a small number of times. This chain links TRBV5-1 with TRBJ1-1, with 8 bases matching TRBD1. V lost 3 bases and J lost 3; bases outside the gene matches: 7. CDR3 size: 15 residues. Looked up from germline, CDR1 is SGHRS and CDR2 is YFSETQ. CDR3 protein: CASSWGDRQDTEAFF. DNA of the CDR3: TGCGCCAGCAGCTGGGGGGACAGGCAGGACACTGAAGCTTTCTTT. Drawing the rest from reference TRBV5-1 and TRBJ1-1, the complete variable domain is KAGVTQTPRYLIKTRGQQVTLSCSPISGHRSVSWYQQTPGQGLQFLFEYFSETQRNKGNFPGRFSGRQFSNSRSEMNVSTLELGDSALYLCASSWGDRQDTEAFFGQGTRLTVV.

The chain links TRBV20-1 to TRBJ1-2; unclear D gene. V was cut by 0 bases and J by 2 bases, with 19 bases left in between. Looked up from germline, CDR1 is DFQATT and CDR2 is SNEGSKA (reference sequence). This CDR3 comprises 17 residues. The CDR3 protein is CSARDLRVEVSNYGYTF. CDR3 coding DNA: TGCAGTGCTAGAGATCTGAGGGTTGAGGTATCGAACTATGGCTACACCTTC.

In its sample, this clonotype was seen many times. In DNA form, the CDR3 reads TGTGCCACCAGCAGAGGACCCACCTACAATGAGCAGTTCTTC. Protein product: CATSRGPTYNEQFF. V is TRBV15 and J is TRBJ2-1; D unresolved. V gave up 1 base and J gave up 2 bases, with 6 bases separating them. The CDR3 is 14 residues long. Germline V gene data show CDR1 as LNHNV and CDR2 as YYDKDF (reference sequence).

In DNA, the CDR3 is TGTGCCAGCAGCAGAGCAGTATCCGGGACTAGCGGACTCAATGAGCAGTTCTTC. Protein sequence: CASSRAVSGTSGLNEQFF. V and J are TRBV21-1 and TRBJ2-1; the table names TRBD2, a call not compared with the DNA. TRBV21-1 is labeled a pseudogene. The CDR3 spans 18 residues.

This chain uses TRBV7-2 with TRBJ2-7; 9 bases map to TRBD2. CDR1 and CDR2 from the germline V gene are SGHTA and FQGNSA. The ends lost 6 bases at V and 3 bases at J; junction bases unmatched: 9. CDR3 size: 15 residues. The CDR3 DNA follows: TGTGCCAGCAGGCTTAGCGGGAGCGCCAGCTACGAGCAGTACTTC. Its protein is CASRLSGSASYEQYF.

The rearrangement links TRBV25-1 to TRBJ2-7; D uncertain. Per the germline V gene, CDR1 is MGHDK and CDR2 is SYGVNS. Trimming cost V 0 bases and J 4 bases, with 4 bases left between them. This CDR3 has 12 amino acids. The CDR3 region has the DNA TGTGCCAGCAGTGAATACGGGTACGAGCAGTACTTC. Amino acids: CASSEYGYEQYF.

The rearrangement joins TRBV12-5 to TRBJ2-5; possibly TRBD1 or TRBD2 for D (5 bases each). Germline V gene data show CDR1 as LGHNT and CDR2 as FRNRAP. Trimming stripped 1 base from V and 6 bases from J, with 21 bases between. The CDR3 is 17 residues long. The CDR3: CASGLEGETNRKQTQYF. CDR3 nucleotide sequence: TGTGCTAGTGGTTTGGAAGGGGAGACTAATCGCAAACAGACCCAGTACTTC.

The V gene is TRBV30, the J gene TRBJ2-5; D unclear. CDR3 length equals 13 residues. Between the trimmed V and J ends, which lost 2 bases and 4 bases, there was a span of 11 bases. Looked up from germline, CDR1 is GTSNPN and CDR2 is SVGIG (reference sequence). The CDR3 DNA reads TGTGCCTGGAGTCCCCTCGTACCAGAGACCCAGTACTTC. Residues: CAWSPLVPETQYF.

At least ten counts were recorded for this clonotype. The chain employs TRBV20-1 and TRBJ1-6; no clear D gene. The V end was cut by 3 bases, the J end by 5 bases, with 8 bases between. The germline V gene has CDR1 DFQATT and CDR2 SNEGSKA (reference sequence). This CDR3 is built from 13 residues. The CDR3 here is CSASDTHNSPLHF. CDR3 nucleotides: TGCAGTGCTAGCGACACACATAATTCACCCCTCCACTTT.

This clonotype was counted a few times. The CDR3 is CASTIYGTFGNTIYF. The CDR3 region has the DNA TGTGCCAGCACCATCTACGGGACATTTGGAAACACCATATATTTT. The rearrangement links TRBV7-2 to TRBJ1-3, with TRBD1 as a possible D gene (6 bases). Germline-derived CDR1 and CDR2 are SGHTA and FQGNSA. The V gene lost 7 bases and the J gene lost 3 bases, with 16 bases spanning the gap. The CDR3 contains 15 residues.

Points on this clonotype: One junction end does not reproduce the germline sequence, and a read error may be involved. The genes are TRBV14 and TRBJ2-3; D is perhaps TRBD1 (5 bases). The CDR3 is 15 amino acids. Germline V gene lookup returns CDR1 SGHDN and CDR2 FVKESK. CDR3 protein: CVSSPTQQGTDTQYF. DNA of the CDR3: TGTGTCAGCAGCCCCACTCAACAGGGCACAGATACGCAGTATTTT.

This clonotype was seen a few times. The rearrangement joins TRBV29-1 to TRBJ1-2; 7 bases fit TRBD1. This CDR3 contains 13 residues. Germline lookup yields CDR1 SQVTM and CDR2 ANQGSEA. The V gene end was trimmed by 6 bases and the J gene end by 0 bases; junction bases not matched to a gene: 4. CDR3 nucleotide sequence: TGCAGCGTCGGACAGGAGACTAACTATGGCTACACCTTC. Translated: CSVGQETNYGYTF.

This chain joins TRBV7-3 and TRBJ2-3; D is ambiguous. The ends were cut back, 1 base at V and 3 bases at J, with 8 bases in the middle. This CDR3 region has 14 residues. Germline values: CDR1 SGHTA, CDR2 FQGTGA. CDR3 in DNA: TGTGCCAGCAGCTTAAATCCGAGAACAGATACGCAGTATTTT. This encodes CASSLNPRTDTQYF.

This clonotype has ten or more counts. The chain is built from TRBV7-2 and TRBJ2-1; 10 bases agree with TRBD2. CDR1 and CDR2 (germline): SGHTA, FQGNSA. After removal of 3 bases from V and 8 bases from J, the junction contained 4 bases not matched to a gene. The CDR3 length is 14 residues. CDR3 residues: CASSLASGSDEQFF. CDR3 in DNA: TGTGCCAGCAGCTTGGCTAGCGGGAGTGATGAGCAGTTCTTC.

This clonotype was found a few times. The genes are TRBV7-9 and TRBJ1-2; 8 nucleotides agree with TRBD1. The germline CDR1 and CDR2 sequences are SEHNR and FQNEAQ (reference sequence). The V gene end was trimmed by 5 bases and the J gene end by 4 bases; junction bases not matched to a gene: 9. CDR3 length: 15 residues. Written as DNA, the CDR3 is TGTGCCAGCAGCACAGGGACAGGCCAGATCTATGGCTACACCTTC. Its protein is CASSTGTGQIYGYTF. Together with reference TRBV7-9 and TRBJ1-2, the CDR3 gives the full variable domain: DTGVSQNPRHKITKRGQNVTFRCDPISEHNRLYWYRQTLGQGPEFLTYFQNEAQLEKSRLLSDRFSAERPKGSFSTLEIQRTEQGDSAMYLCASSTGTGQIYGYTFGSGTRLTVV.

The CDR3 DNA sequence: TGCAGTTTAAAAAGGGGTAATCAGCCCCAGCATTTT. Its protein product is CSLKRGNQPQHF. The chain employs TRBV20-1 and TRBJ1-5, with D possibly TRBD1 on 5 matching bases. The ends were cut back, 8 bases at V and 4 bases at J, with 12 bases in the middle. From germline, CDR1 is DFQATT and CDR2 SNEGSKA (reference sequence). The CDR3 consists of 12 residues.

The CDR3 loop is CASSLAAGVYNEQFF. Here the CDR3 DNA reads TGCGCCAGCAGCTTGGCGGCGGGAGTTTACAATGAGCAGTTCTTC. This sequence joins TRBV5-1 and TRBJ2-1; TRBD2 matches 7 bases. Germline V gives CDR1 SGHRS, CDR2 YFSETQ. Germline trimming cut 0 bases from V and 4 bases from J; bases unmatched to any gene: 4. CDR3 length equals 15 residues.

This clonotype showed up just a few times. The V gene is TRBV5-6, the J gene TRBJ2-1; TRBD2 aligns across 9 bases. Germline V lookup: CDR1 SGHDT, CDR2 YYEEEE. The CDR3 consists of 17 residues. V dropped 1 base and J dropped 1; count of bases not matched to a gene: 6. The CDR3 reads CASSLRSGRLSYNEQFF. In DNA form, the CDR3 reads TGTGCCAGCAGCTTGCGTAGCGGGAGACTATCCTACAATGAGCAGTTCTTC.

The rearrangement joins TRBV10-3 to TRBJ2-1; 13 nucleotides align to TRBD2. Trimming took 8 bases from V and 2 from J; bases not matched to a gene: 3. This CDR3 has 15 residues. CDR1 and CDR2 (germline): ENHRY, SYGVKD. The CDR3 nucleotides read TGTGCCATCCGGACTAGCGGGAGCCCCTACAATGAGCAGTTCTTC. This translates into CAIRTSGSPYNEQFF.

CDR3 in amino acids: CATSRWISTNEKLFF. The CDR3 DNA is TGTGCCACCAGCAGGTGGATTTCAACTAATGAAAAACTGTTTTTT. The chain has TRBV15 and TRBJ1-4; D is ambiguous. The CDR3 runs 15 residues. Germline CDR1 is LNHNV and CDR2 is YYDKDF (reference sequence). V was pared by 3 bases and J by 0 bases, with 8 bases between.

This clonotype appeared many times. The chain links TRBV5-6 to TRBJ1-2; 8 bases are a match to TRBD1. Germline CDR1 and CDR2: SGHDT and YYEEEE. The CDR3 runs 15 residues. Trimming cost V 3 bases and J 7 bases; bases outside gene matches: 11. The CDR3 loop reads CASSYSPTGAGGYTF. As DNA, the CDR3 is TGTGCCAGCAGCTACTCCCCGACAGGGGCAGGTGGCTACACCTTC.

In its sample, this clonotype was seen a few times. The V and J genes are TRBV18 and TRBJ1-1, with 7 nucleotides matching TRBD1. Germline V lookup: CDR1 KGHSH, CDR2 LQKENI. This CDR3 is built from 14 residues. V dropped 3 bases and J dropped 3; count of bases not matched to a gene: 4. The CDR3 nucleotides read TGTGCCAGCTCACCCACGACAGGGTACACTGAAGCTTTCTTT. Translation: CASSPTTGYTEAFF.

V gene TRBV7-2 combines with J gene TRBJ2-1, with D tentatively TRBD2 (5 bases). The V end lost 2 bases, the J end lost 14 bases, and 19 bases lay between the germline ends. The CDR3 has 14 amino acids. From germline, CDR1 is SGHTA and CDR2 FQGNSA. CDR3 sequence: CASSLIPGSPGKFF. The CDR3 DNA follows: TGTGCCAGCAGCTTAATCCCCGGGTCACCCGGGAAGTTCTTC.

V and J are TRBV6-1 and TRBJ1-5; D gene uncertain. V was clipped by 3 bases and J by 9 bases, with 9 bases between them. CDR1 and CDR2 (germline): MNHNS, SASEGT. The CDR3 extends over 12 amino acids. The DNA for the CDR3 is TGTGCCAGCAGTGAGGAGCGGGCGCCCCAGCATTTT. This encodes CASSEERAPQHF.

The V call is TRBV5-1, the J call TRBJ2-6; no clear D gene. Trimming took off 0 bases at V and 4 bases at J, with 8 bases between the two ends. CDR1 is SGHRS and CDR2 is YFSETQ in the germline V gene. The CDR3 is 15 amino acids. CDR3 coding DNA: TGCGCCAGCAGCTTGGTAGAGGTAGGGGCCAACGTCCTGACTTTC. Translation: CASSLVEVGANVLTF.

This clonotype was detected ten times or more. The chain recombines TRBV6-5 with TRBJ1-1; D is uncertain. The V end lost 6 bases, the J end lost 5 bases, and 7 bases lay between the germline ends. This CDR3 region has 11 residues. The germline gives CDR1 MNHEY, CDR2 SVGAGI. The CDR3 here is CASSSRTEAFF. The CDR3 DNA is TGTGCCAGCAGCTCACGGACTGAAGCTTTCTTT.

This clonotype has a handful of counts. The V call is TRBV2, the J call TRBJ2-7; possible D gene TRBD2, 6 bases. V lost 4 bases to trimming and J lost 0 bases, with 10 bases between them. Looked up from germline, CDR1 is SNHLY and CDR2 is FYNNEI. The CDR3 runs 14 residues. CDR3 nucleotide sequence: TGTGCCAGCAGTGGGGGGGAATACTCCTACGAGCAGTACTTC. Translation gives CASSGGEYSYEQYF.

In its sample, this clonotype was seen a few times. V and J are TRBV5-1 and TRBJ2-3; D is unresolved. Per germline, CDR1 SGHRS and CDR2 YFSETQ. V lost 2 bases, J lost 0 bases, and 10 bases lay in between. This CDR3 contains 15 residues. The CDR3, as DNA: TGCGCCAGCAGCTTTTTGGCAAGAAGCACAGATACGCAGTATTTT. It translates to CASSFLARSTDTQYF.

The J gene is TRBJ2-5, the V gene TRBV24-1, with TRBD1 matching over 9 bases. Per the germline V gene, CDR1 is KGHDR and CDR2 is SFDVKD. The CDR3 is 16 residues long. V dropped 4 bases and J dropped 5; count of bases not matched to a gene: 10. The CDR3 is CATSETGTGFTETQYF. Written as DNA, the CDR3 is TGTGCCACCAGTGAAACCGGGACAGGGTTTACGGAGACCCAGTACTTC.